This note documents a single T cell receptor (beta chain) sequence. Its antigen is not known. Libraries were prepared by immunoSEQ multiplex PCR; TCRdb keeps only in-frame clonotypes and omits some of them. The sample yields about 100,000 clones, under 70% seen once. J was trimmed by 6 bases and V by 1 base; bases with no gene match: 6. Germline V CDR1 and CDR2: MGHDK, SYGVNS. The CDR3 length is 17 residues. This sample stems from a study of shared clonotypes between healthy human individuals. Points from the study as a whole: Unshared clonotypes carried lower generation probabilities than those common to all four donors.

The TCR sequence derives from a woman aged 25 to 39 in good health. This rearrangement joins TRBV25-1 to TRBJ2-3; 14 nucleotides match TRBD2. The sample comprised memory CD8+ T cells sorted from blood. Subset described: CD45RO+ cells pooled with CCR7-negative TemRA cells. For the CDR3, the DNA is TGTGCCAGCAGTGAATCCGGGACTAGCGGGAGTTGGGATACGCAGTATTTT. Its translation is CASSESGTSGSWDTQYF.